The 9 T cell receptor beta chains reported below all come from one sample, sequenced in a study of T cells in localized non-small cell lung cancer. Libraries were prepared by immunoSEQ multiplex PCR; TCRdb keeps only in-frame clonotypes and omits some of them. The sample includes approximately 20,000 clones, more than 75% seen only once; the top ten take about 15%. Sequencing used PBMCs, obtained before any cancer treatment. Receptors originate from a woman aged 40-69 years with stage II squamous cell lung carcinoma.

The chain combines TRBV21-1 with TRBJ1-4. TRBV21-1 is tagged as a pseudogene. The CDR3 sequence is 18 residues long. CDR3 sequence: CASSKRVGAAPTNEKLFF. The DNA for the CDR3 is TGTGCCAGCAGCAAACGGGTGGGAGCTGCCCCAACTAATGAAAAACTGTTTTTT.

V and J are TRBV5-1 and TRBJ2-7; D unclear. The V end was cut by 0 bases, the J end by 2 bases, with 9 bases between. This CDR3 is built from 14 residues. The germline gives CDR1 SGHRS, CDR2 YFSETQ. The CDR3 loop reads CASSLESDPYEQYF. In DNA, the CDR3 is TGCGCCAGCAGCTTGGAGAGCGACCCCTACGAGCAGTACTTC.

V and J are TRBV5-5 and TRBJ2-2; D is possibly TRBD1 or TRBD2 (5 bases each). Trimming cost V 1 base and J 0 bases, with 7 bases left between them. This CDR3 is built from 15 residues. The V gene's germline CDR1 is SGHKS and CDR2 YYEKEE (reference sequence). The CDR3 here is CASSLRGSNTGELFF. In DNA form, the CDR3 reads TGTGCCAGCAGCTTGCGGGGCTCGAACACCGGGGAGCTGTTTTTT.

The chain uses TRBV7-7 and TRBJ2-5; tentative D call: TRBD2 (6 bases). The CDR3 sequence is 15 residues long. Per germline, CDR1 SSHAT and CDR2 FNYEAQ (reference sequence). V lost 5 bases to trimming and J lost 0 bases, with 13 bases between them. For the CDR3, the DNA is TGTGCCAGCAGCGCCGGGAGAACCTACCAAGAGACCCAGTACTTC. It encodes CASSAGRTYQETQYF.

The chain employs TRBV5-4 and TRBJ2-5; TRBD2 aligns across 7 bases. CDR3 length equals 14 residues. Germline CDR1 reads SGHNT; CDR2 reads YYREEE (reference sequence). Trimming at V came to 4 bases and at J to 2 bases, leaving 5 bases not matched to a gene. CDR3 protein: CASSPLAAQETQYF. DNA for the CDR3: TGTGCCAGCAGCCCTCTAGCGGCTCAAGAGACCCAGTACTTC.

The chain uses TRBV7-7 and TRBJ2-3; D is uncertain. Trimming removed 1 base at V and 1 base at J, with 9 bases between. The length of the CDR3 is 15 residues. Germline V gives CDR1 SSHAT, CDR2 FNYEAQ (reference sequence). The CDR3 bases are TGTGCCAGCAGCTTAGGGAACCTAGGCACAGATACGCAGTATTTT. It translates to CASSLGNLGTDTQYF.

The chain has TRBV4-1 and TRBJ1-2; 8 bases align to TRBD1. Trimming at V came to 1 base and at J to 4 bases, leaving 11 bases not matched to a gene. Germline CDR1 and CDR2: MGHRA and YSYEKL. This CDR3 spans 17 amino acids. The chain's CDR3 is CASSQGGRARGLYGYTF. Written as DNA, the CDR3 is TGCGCCAGCAGCCAAGGGGGGAGAGCCAGGGGGCTCTATGGCTACACCTTC.

CDR3 amino acids: CASSPQETSGYISYEQYF. As DNA, the CDR3 is TGCGCCAGCAGCCCGCAAGAGACTAGCGGCTATATCTCCTACGAGCAGTACTTC. The rearrangement links TRBV4-1 to TRBJ2-7, with 9 positions matching TRBD2. The CDR3 is 18 residues long. Trimming took 4 bases from V and 0 from J; bases not matched to a gene: 13. Per the germline V gene, CDR1 is MGHRA and CDR2 is YSYEKL.

V usage is TRBV29-1 and J usage is TRBJ2-3, with a weak D call TRBD1 (6 bases). This CDR3 is built from 14 residues. CDR1 and CDR2 (germline): SQVTM, ANQGSEA. V was pared by 0 bases and J by 1 base, with 8 bases between. The CDR3 bases are TGCAGCGTTGAAGATCACAGGGGCACAGATACGCAGTATTTT. Its protein is CSVEDHRGTDTQYF.